The clone carrying this TCR beta chain showed up just a few times. Its antigen is unknown. The data derive from a study of T-cell reconstitution after alpha-beta-depleted transplantation in children. Findings and limits, study-wide: About two months after transplant, alpha-beta T cells reportedly came from several hundred expanded graft clones.

V lost 6 bases, J lost 0 bases, and 15 bases lay in between. CDR1 SGHVS and CDR2 FQNEAQ come from the germline V gene. The CDR3 contains 16 residues. A TCRbeta library incorporating unique molecular identifiers was prepared. TCRdb used MiXCR to reprocess the PCR reads, holding one entry per CDR3 protein. The sample contains around 230,000 distinct CDR3 sequences, about 15% of which appear only once. This chain links TRBV7-8 with TRBJ2-1; D perhaps matches TRBD1 (6 bases). The sample here was PBMCs, mostly from graft donor cells, taken 360 days after TCRalphabeta/CD19-depleted stem cell transplant. The TCR originated in a male patient aged 2-10 years who had a stem cell transplant for acute lymphoblastic leukemia, so the T cells may come from the graft donor. CDR3 DNA sequence: TGTGCCAGCAGTCTGGGGACATTTAGCTCCTACAATGAGCAGTTCTTC. Translating gives CASSLGTFSSYNEQFF.